What follows describes a single T cell receptor (beta chain). The data were taken from a study of cytomegalovirus exposure and HLA in healthy donors. The PCR had 60 Vbeta and 13 Jbeta primers. Method: immunoSEQ multiplex PCR; TCRdb's copy keeps in-frame clones and lacks some. Among some 180,000 clones listed, around four fifths were seen once. The V gene's germline CDR1 is SGHTA and CDR2 FQGTGA. V was clipped by 8 bases and J by 10 bases, with 21 bases between them. CDR3 length: 14 residues. This chain uses TRBV7-3 with TRBJ2-1; D not certain. The sequence was obtained from a woman in her 30s in good health and CMV-seronegative. Sequenced material: PBMCs. For the CDR3, the DNA is TGTGCCAGCCGCCCGGCGGCCTCCTTCGGGGAGCAGTTCTTC. Its translation is CASRPAASFGEQFF.